The 19 T cell receptor beta chains presented below share a single source sample, sequenced in a study of T cells expressing NK-cell markers. TCRdb re-analyzed the 5' RACE reads; it lists each CDR3 protein once, without DNA. Listed are about 430,000 distinct CDR3 sequences; 1.4% to 1.5% falls within the top ten. Sequences were obtained from blood T cells: a sorted CD56 or NKG2C T cell subset, CD4+ or CD8+ T cells, or bulk PBMC T cells (not recorded which). The source is a woman between 50 and 59 years old in good health.

The chain links TRBV5-1 to TRBJ2-1; lacking DNA, the TRBD1 call made by TCRdb goes unchecked. This CDR3 spans 16 amino acids. CDR1 SGHRS and CDR2 YFSETQ come from the germline V gene. This CDR3 reads CASSLAGGGAYNEQFF.

The chain recombines TRBV5-1 with TRBJ2-1. Germline V gene sequence: CDR1 SGHRS, CDR2 YFSETQ. This CDR3 is 14 amino acids long. The CDR3 sequence is CASSLVVGDNEQFF. The full variable domain, its missing parts supplied by reference TRBV5-1 and TRBJ2-1, is KAGVTQTPRYLIKTRGQQVTLSCSPISGHRSVSWYQQTPGQGLQFLFEYFSETQRNKGNFPGRFSGRQFSNSRSEMNVSTLELGDSALYLCASSLVVGDNEQFFGPGTRLTVL.

J is TRBJ1-1 and V is TRBV4-1; TCRdb selects TRBD1, and the lack of DNA leaves this call unchecked. This CDR3 has 15 amino acids. The germline CDR1 and CDR2 sequences are MGHRA and YSYEKL. CDR3 region: CASSQGTGPNTEAFF.

The rearrangement uses TRBV7-9 and TRBJ1-1; as DNA is missing, the TRBD1 call by TCRdb cannot be tested. The CDR3 is 12 amino acids. CDR1 and CDR2 (germline): SEHNR, FQNEAQ (reference sequence). This chain's CDR3 is CASSQGGGKAFF.

The V gene is TRBV28, the J gene TRBJ1-1; absent DNA, TCRdb's TRBD1 call cannot be checked. The CDR3 runs to 12 residues. CDR1 and CDR2 from the germline V gene are MDHEN and SYDVKM. CDR3 sequence: CASKTRTGEAFF.

V and J are TRBV12-5 and TRBJ2-6; TCRdb designates TRBD2, a call that cannot be tested without DNA. This CDR3 region has 15 residues. Looked up from germline, CDR1 is LGHNT and CDR2 is FRNRAP. CDR3: CASVRGVSGANVLTF. The whole variable domain, remainder taken from reference TRBV12-5 and TRBJ2-6, is DARVTQTPRHKVTEMGQEVTMRCQPILGHNTVFWYRQTMMQGLELLAYFRNRAPLDDSGMPKDRFSAEMPDATLATLKIQPSEPRDSAVYFCASVRGVSGANVLTFGAGSRLTVL.

The chain is built from TRBV13 and TRBJ2-5; TCRdb proposes TRBD1, but this gene call is untestable without DNA. The V gene's germline CDR1 is PRHDT and CDR2 FYEKMQ (reference sequence). CDR3 size: 14 residues. The CDR3 loop is CASSLQGKGETQYF.

The chain links TRBV3-1 to TRBJ2-3; TCRdb's D call of TRBD1 is untestable without DNA. CDR3 length equals 15 residues. Germline V gene data show CDR1 as LGHDT and CDR2 as YNNKEL (reference sequence). The CDR3 region is CASSHWGQSTDTQYF.

The genes are TRBV5-1 and TRBJ2-1. The CDR3 is 13 residues long. Germline V gives CDR1 SGHRS, CDR2 YFSETQ. The CDR3 sequence is CASSLGSNNEQFF. The full variable domain, its missing parts supplied by reference TRBV5-1 and TRBJ2-1, is KAGVTQTPRYLIKTRGQQVTLSCSPISGHRSVSWYQQTPGQGLQFLFEYFSETQRNKGNFPGRFSGRQFSNSRSEMNVSTLELGDSALYLCASSLGSNNEQFFGPGTRLTVL.

The V and J genes are TRBV29-1 and TRBJ2-2. Germline CDR1 is SQVTM and CDR2 is ANQGSEA. This CDR3 spans 12 amino acids. CDR3: CSAALTSGELFF.

This chain's CDR3 is CSARFSGAGREQYF. V gene TRBV20-1 combines with J gene TRBJ2-7; TCRdb indicates TRBD1, and absent DNA this call remains unverified. The CDR3 contains 14 residues. CDR1 and CDR2 (germline): DFQATT, SNEGSKA (reference sequence).

This chain links TRBV5-1 with TRBJ2-1; with no DNA, the TCRdb D assignment of TRBD2 cannot be verified. Germline V CDR1 and CDR2: SGHRS, YFSETQ. This CDR3 is 15 amino acids long. The CDR3 loop is CASSGVRELTNEQFF.

The J gene is TRBJ2-1, the V gene TRBV7-9; with no DNA, the TCRdb D assignment of TRBD2 cannot be verified. Germline CDR1 and CDR2: SEHNR and FQNEAQ (reference sequence). The CDR3 covers 13 residues. This chain's CDR3 is CASSPSGGTRKFF. Drawing the rest from reference TRBV7-9 and TRBJ2-1, the complete variable domain is DTGVSQNPRHKITKRGQNVTFRCDPISEHNRLYWYRQTLGQGPEFLTYFQNEAQLEKSRLLSDRFSAERPKGSFSTLEIQRTEQGDSAMYLCASSPSGGTRKFFGPGTRLTVL.

V and J are TRBV4-2 and TRBJ2-3; checking the TCRdb D call of TRBD2 is not possible without DNA. Germline assignment: CDR1 LGHNA and CDR2 YNFKEQ. The CDR3 is made up of 18 amino acids. The CDR3: CASSLRGGTSGTVDTQYF.

The V call is TRBV20-1, the J call TRBJ2-1; lacking DNA, the TRBD1 call made by TCRdb goes unchecked. Germline CDR1 DFQATT, CDR2 SNEGSKA (reference sequence). The CDR3 length is 14 residues. CDR3 sequence reads: CSARDREAYNEQFF.

The chain is built from TRBV12-3 or TRBV12-4 and TRBJ2-5. This CDR3 is built from 13 residues. CDR3: CASSFGGAVTQYF.

The chain joins TRBV7-2 to TRBJ2-7; with no DNA, the TCRdb D assignment of TRBD1 cannot be verified. The CDR3 extends over 15 amino acids. Germline V CDR1 and CDR2: SGHTA, FQGNSA. This CDR3 reads CASSPQRGTSYEQYF.

The rearrangement links TRBV11-3 to TRBJ2-2; TCRdb returns TRBD1, unconfirmable since there is no DNA. The CDR3 has 18 amino acids. The germline CDR1 and CDR2 sequences are SGHNT and YENEEA. The CDR3 sequence: CASTSDSGQGGPAGELFF.

The chain uses TRBV28 and TRBJ2-3; the D call from TCRdb, TRBD1, cannot be confirmed without DNA. Per the germline V gene, CDR1 is MDHEN and CDR2 is SYDVKM. The CDR3 is 16 amino acids. This CDR3 is CASSLSSGLSTDTQYF.